Presented here are 18 T cell receptor beta chains from one specimen sequenced in a study of blood T cell repertoires in COVID-19. Method: immunoSEQ multiplex PCR; TCRdb's copy keeps in-frame clones and lacks some. The data show 200,000 to 300,000 clones, approximately 85% seen once. The sample was peripheral blood. The receptors derive from a human donor in a cohort sampled during active COVID-19.

The rearrangement joins TRBV4-3 to TRBJ2-7; TRBD1 matches 10 bases. V lost 3 bases and J lost 5; bases outside the gene matches: 13. This CDR3 contains 17 residues. In germline, CDR1 is LGHNA, CDR2 YSLEER. The DNA of the CDR3 is TGCGCCAGCAGCCAGACCCAAGTAGGGGACAGGGGCGACGAGCAGTACTTC. The encoded protein is CASSQTQVGDRGDEQYF.

This chain joins TRBV7-2 and TRBJ1-6, with D perhaps matching TRBD1 (5 bases). V was clipped by 5 bases and J by 8 bases, with 13 bases between them. From germline, CDR1 is SGHTA and CDR2 FQGNSA. This CDR3 region has 14 residues. The CDR3 is CASSPDSWYSPLHF. In nucleotides, the CDR3 is TGTGCCAGCAGCCCTGACAGCTGGTATTCACCCCTCCACTTT. The full variable domain, completed using reference TRBV7-2 and TRBJ1-6, is GAGVSQSPSNKVTEKGKDVELRCDPISGHTALYWYRQSLGQGLEFLIYFQGNSAPDKSGLPSDRFSAERTGGSVSTLTIQRTQQEDSAVYLCASSPDSWYSPLHFGNGTRLTVT.

The V call is TRBV7-3, the J call TRBJ2-7, with 7 bases fitting TRBD1. CDR1 is SGHTA and CDR2 is FQGTGA in the germline V gene. There are 12 residues in the CDR3. V shed 10 bases and J 5 bases; nucleotides not matched to a gene: 8. The CDR3 DNA reads as TGTGCCACTTCGACAGGGCGGCACGAGCAGTACTTC. Translated: CATSTGRHEQYF.

This chain uses TRBV28 with TRBJ2-3; TRBD1 might be the D (6 bases). Trimming removed 7 bases at V and 8 bases at J, with 22 bases between. The CDR3 has 15 amino acids. Looked up from germline, CDR1 is MDHEN and CDR2 is SYDVKM. The CDR3 DNA sequence: TGTGCCAGCATCCCTGGGACAAGGGGTTTGGTTACGCAGTATTTT. Translation: CASIPGTRGLVTQYF.

The chain uses TRBV12-3 or TRBV12-4 and TRBJ1-2, with D unresolved. Trimming took off 4 bases at V and 8 bases at J, with 14 bases between the two ends. This CDR3 has 13 residues. The CDR3 loop is CASSWRRALGYTF. The DNA for the CDR3 is TGTGCCAGCAGTTGGCGGCGGGCACTCGGCTACACCTTC.

V and J are TRBV30 and TRBJ1-6, with 7 positions matching TRBD1. V was clipped by 7 bases and J by 7 bases; unmatched bases: 16. Per germline, CDR1 GTSNPN and CDR2 SVGIG (reference sequence). CDR3 length: 16 amino acids. CDR3 sequence reads: CASTGRGWTGNSPLHF. CDR3 nucleotides: TGTGCCTCCACCGGCAGGGGCTGGACAGGCAATTCACCCCTCCACTTT. The full variable domain, in which reference TRBV30 and TRBJ1-6 provide the parts outside the CDR3, is SQTIHQWPATLVQPVGSPLSLECTVEGTSNPNLYWYRQAAGRGLQLLFYSVGIGQISSEVPQNLSASRPQDRQFILSSKKLLLSDSGFYLCASTGRGWTGNSPLHFGNGTRLTVT.

The chain uses TRBV4-2 and TRBJ2-1; 14 nucleotides agree with TRBD2. The J segment lost 2 bases and the V segment lost 4 bases, leaving 7 bases of the junction unmatched. CDR3 length: 18 residues. The germline CDR1 and CDR2 sequences are LGHNA and YNFKEQ. The CDR3 nucleotides are TGTGCCAGCAGCCTCCAGACTAGCGGGGGGGCCCCCTACAATGAGCAGTTCTTC. It codes for CASSLQTSGGAPYNEQFF.

The chain joins TRBV11-2 to TRBJ2-6, with D perhaps TRBD1 (5 bases). This CDR3 is 16 amino acids long. Germline CDR1 SGHAT, CDR2 FQNNGV. The V end lost 1 base, the J end lost 2 bases, and 9 bases lay between the germline ends. CDR3 residues: CASSLGREAGANVLTF. CDR3 DNA sequence: TGTGCCAGCAGCTTAGGCAGGGAAGCTGGGGCCAACGTCCTGACTTTC.

This chain's CDR3 is CASSSPGGARYEQYF. CDR3 bases: TGTGCCAGCAGCTCCCCCGGTGGGGCGAGGTACGAGCAGTACTTC. This chain links TRBV7-8 with TRBJ2-7; tentative D call: TRBD1 (5 bases). The germline V gene encodes CDR1 SGHVS and CDR2 FQNEAQ. CDR3 length equals 15 residues. The V end was cut by 4 bases, the J end by 4 bases, with 17 bases between.

The DNA for the CDR3 is TGTGCCAGCAGCGACCGGGACACTACCCTGTTCGATGGCTACACCTTC. It codes for CASSDRDTTLFDGYTF. This rearrangement joins TRBV7-9 to TRBJ1-2; perhaps TRBD1 as D (6 bases). Per germline, CDR1 SEHNR and CDR2 FQNEAQ (reference sequence). Deletions cut 5 bases from V and 6 bases from J, with 22 bases between. CDR3 length: 16 residues.

The CDR3 here is CASSHLAEFYEQYF. CDR3 in DNA: TGTGCCAGCAGTCACCTAGCGGAGTTCTACGAGCAGTACTTC. The J gene is TRBJ2-7, the V gene TRBV6-5, with TRBD2 matching 7 bases. The CDR3 sequence is 14 residues long. Losses at the gene ends were 5 bases for V and 3 bases for J; bases not matched to a gene: 7. Germline CDR1 is MNHEY and CDR2 is SVGAGI.

V usage is TRBV19 and J usage is TRBJ2-4; 8 bases line up with TRBD1. CDR3 length: 14 amino acids. V dropped 6 bases and J dropped 8; count of bases not matched to a gene: 9. Germline CDR1 LNHDA, CDR2 SQIVND (reference sequence). This chain's CDR3 is CASSQTGGGYIQYF. CDR3 coding DNA: TGTGCCAGTAGCCAAACAGGGGGAGGTTACATTCAGTACTTC.

This clone turned up a few times. CDR3 in DNA: TGTGCCAGCAGCTTATATGCGACCGGGATTGTGGGAGCTTTCTTT. This encodes CASSLYATGIVGAFF. The chain combines TRBV13 with TRBJ1-1; D call uncertain. The CDR3 consists of 15 residues. Deletions cut 2 bases from V and 10 bases from J, with 20 bases between. The germline gives CDR1 PRHDT, CDR2 FYEKMQ (reference sequence).

This clone was counted only a few times. The sample carries other DNA sequences with the same CDR3. The chain recombines TRBV5-4 with TRBJ2-2; D unresolved. There are 12 residues in the CDR3. Germline CDR1 SGHNT, CDR2 YYREEE (reference sequence). The ends were cut back, 4 bases at V and 2 bases at J, with 3 bases in the middle. The CDR3 bases are TGTGCCAGCAGCCCAAACACCGGGGAGCTGTTTTTT. Its protein is CASSPNTGELFF.

The rearrangement joins TRBV5-1 to TRBJ2-7, with D unclear. CDR1 SGHRS and CDR2 YFSETQ come from the germline V gene. V was clipped by 0 bases and J by 0 bases, with 10 bases between them. CDR3 length equals 15 residues. CDR3 in DNA: TGCGCCAGCAGCTTGGACTCGTTCAACTCCTACGAGCAGTACTTC. This translates into CASSLDSFNSYEQYF.

The chain combines TRBV19 with TRBJ1-1; TRBD1 agrees at 8 bases. The CDR3 contains 14 residues. In germline, CDR1 is LNHDA, CDR2 SQIVND (reference sequence). The ends lost 5 bases at V and 5 bases at J; junction bases unmatched: 7. In DNA, the CDR3 is TGTGCCAGTAGTCCCTGGACAGGGAGGACTGAAGCTTTCTTT. It encodes CASSPWTGRTEAFF. The complete variable domain, with remaining parts taken from reference TRBV19 and TRBJ1-1, reads DGGITQSPKYLFRKEGQNVTLSCEQNLNHDAMYWYRQDPGQGLRLIYYSQIVNDFQKGDIAEGYSVSREKKESFPLTVTSAQKNPTAFYLCASSPWTGRTEAFFGQGTRLTVV.

The CDR3 DNA follows: TGTGCCAGCAGCGCTCGGACGGGACAAGTTAATGAAAAACTGTTTTTT. Residues: CASSARTGQVNEKLFF. V usage is TRBV9 and J usage is TRBJ1-4; tentatively, D is TRBD1 (6 bases). Trimming left V 3 bases short and J 4 bases short, with 16 bases between. Germline lookup yields CDR1 SGDLS and CDR2 YYNGEE. The CDR3 consists of 16 residues. Drawing the rest from reference TRBV9 and TRBJ1-4, the complete variable domain is DSGVTQTPKHLITATGQRVTLRCSPRSGDLSVYWYQQSLDQGLQFLIQYYNGEERAKGNILERFSAQQFPDLHSELNLSSLELGDSALYFCASSARTGQVNEKLFFGSGTQLSVL.

The rearrangement uses TRBV27 and TRBJ2-5, with D tentatively TRBD1 (6 bases). The CDR3 length is 15 residues. Germline assignment: CDR1 MNHEY and CDR2 SMNVEV (reference sequence). V was clipped by 5 bases and J by 1 base, with 14 bases between them. The CDR3 loop is CASSNGQTSQETQYF. In DNA form, the CDR3 reads TGTGCCAGCAGTAACGGACAGACCTCCCAAGAGACCCAGTACTTC.